The TCR beta chain under discussion was sequenced for a study of blood T cell repertoires in COVID-19. The wider study: Acute and convalescent COVID-19 specimens originated in the United States, Italy and Spain. From T cells, B-cell-depleted T cells, or PBMCs came the material, which was cDNA or gDNA.

Measured with immunoSEQ multiplex PCR; TCRdb has only the in-frame clones, and not every one. The sample records some 64,000 clones, around 73% being singletons. It was during active infection that Seattle patients were enrolled and then longitudinally followed. This CDR3 region has 15 residues. Between the trimmed V and J ends, which lost 6 bases and 3 bases, there was a span of 14 bases. Per germline, CDR1 KGHSH and CDR2 LQKENI. This sequence was found in a man between 60 and 70 years old with COVID-19, enrolled during active disease. V is TRBV18 and J is TRBJ1-4, with D maybe TRBD1 (5 bases). Specimen: peripheral blood. This chain's CDR3 is CASSSGRTPNEKLFF. The CDR3 DNA sequence: TGTGCCAGCTCTTCAGGGAGGACGCCTAATGAAAAACTGTTTTTT.